What follows describes a single T cell receptor (beta chain). The data are from a study of blood T cells in healthy people across ages. A second PCR, run for roughly 7 to 12 cycles, used a sample-barcoded 5' primer plus a J-beta primer mix. MiXCR, run by TCRdb on the 5' RACE reads, gives a single entry per CDR3 protein. The repertoire consists of 1,500,000 or so distinct CDR3 sequences, with roughly two fifths occurring once and the leading ten covering less than 5%. Between the trimmed V and J ends, which lost 6 bases and 6 bases, there was a span of 14 bases. In germline, CDR1 is SQVTM, CDR2 ANQGSEA. The CDR3 is 12 residues long.

This TCR derives from a woman in her late teens or twenties in good health. This chain links TRBV29-1 with TRBJ1-2; maybe TRBD1 (6 bases). The sequenced sample consisted of blood. As DNA, the CDR3 is TGCAGCGTCTGGGCAGGGGCCGATGGCTACACCTTC. Translating gives CSVWAGADGYTF. Together with reference TRBV29-1 and TRBJ1-2, the CDR3 gives the full variable domain: SAVISQKPSRDICQRGTSLTIQCQVDSQVTMMFWYRQQPGQSLTLIATANQGSEATYESGFVIDKFPISRPNLTFSTLTVSNMSPEDSSIYLCSVWAGADGYTFGSGTRLTVV.